This T cell receptor beta chain was found in a study of regulatory T cells in long-lasting Graves disease. Whole-study context: Graves' patients, diagnosed recently, had received antithyroid drugs under 3 months.

Indicated time point: newly diagnosed GD, antithyroid drugs for less than 3 months. From RNA extracted from PBMCs, the TCR library was made. The CDR3 contains 12 residues. Germline V CDR1 and CDR2: GTSNPN, SVGIG (reference sequence). Trimming left V 3 bases short and J 4 bases short, with 10 bases between. Assembly of TCR beta libraries relied on iRepertoire HTBI primers together with Arm-PCR of CDR3 regions. TCRdb fed the multiplex PCR reads into MiXCR, producing one record per CDR3 protein. The table lists 450,000 to 500,000 distinct CDR3 sequences, roughly 17% of them singletons. Separately, the same data were catalogued under a study of T cells in Graves' hyperthyroidism and ophthalmopathy. That report notes: Blood also showed most of the thyroid clonotypes that were expanded above 0.001.

This sequence originates from a man aged 35 to 55 with Graves disease. The chain recombines TRBV30 with TRBJ2-7; maybe TRBD1 (5 bases). The specimen comprised peripheral blood mononuclear cells (PBMCs), sampled at new diagnosis, from a patient treated with antithyroid drugs. CDR3 nucleotide sequence: TGTGCCTGGAGAGGCAGGGATTACGAGCAGTACTTC. Residues: CAWRGRDYEQYF.